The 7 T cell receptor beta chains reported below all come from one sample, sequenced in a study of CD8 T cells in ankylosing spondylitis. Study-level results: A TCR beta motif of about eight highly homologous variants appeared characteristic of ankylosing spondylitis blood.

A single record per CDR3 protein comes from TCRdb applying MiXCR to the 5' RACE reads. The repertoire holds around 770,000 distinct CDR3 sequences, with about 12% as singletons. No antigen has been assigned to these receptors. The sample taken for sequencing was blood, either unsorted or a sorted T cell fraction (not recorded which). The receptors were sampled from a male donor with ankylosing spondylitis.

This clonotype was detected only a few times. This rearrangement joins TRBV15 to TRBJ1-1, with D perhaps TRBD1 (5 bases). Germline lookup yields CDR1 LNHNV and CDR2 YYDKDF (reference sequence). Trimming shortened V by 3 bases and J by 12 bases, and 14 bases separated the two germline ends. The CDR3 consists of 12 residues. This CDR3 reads CATSSRDGGTFF. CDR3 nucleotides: TGTGCCACCAGCAGCCGGGACGGTGGGACTTTCTTT.

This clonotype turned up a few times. The CDR3 DNA follows: TGTGCCAGCAGCCAATCAGACAGGGGGCGTCCAGATACGCAGTATTTT. Translated, it gives CASSQSDRGRPDTQYF. The gene calls are TRBV4-2 and TRBJ2-3; 10 nucleotides align to TRBD1. The CDR3 is 16 residues long. Trimming cost V 2 bases and J 4 bases; bases outside gene matches: 6. The germline V gene has CDR1 LGHNA and CDR2 YNFKEQ.

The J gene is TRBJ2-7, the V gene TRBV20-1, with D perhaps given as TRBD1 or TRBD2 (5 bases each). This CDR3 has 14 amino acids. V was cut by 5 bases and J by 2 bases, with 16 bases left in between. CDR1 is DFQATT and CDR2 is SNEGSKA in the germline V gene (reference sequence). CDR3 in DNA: TGCAGTGCTTATTCGGGGACGGAACCCTACGAGCAGTACTTC. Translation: CSAYSGTEPYEQYF.

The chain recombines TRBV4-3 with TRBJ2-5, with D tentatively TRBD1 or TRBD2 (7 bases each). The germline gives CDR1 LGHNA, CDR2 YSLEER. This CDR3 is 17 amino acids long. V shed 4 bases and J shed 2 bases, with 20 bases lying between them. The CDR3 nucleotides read TGCGCCAGCAGCCTGATAGGGAGGGGACAGAAGCAAGAGACCCAGTACTTC. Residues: CASSLIGRGQKQETQYF.

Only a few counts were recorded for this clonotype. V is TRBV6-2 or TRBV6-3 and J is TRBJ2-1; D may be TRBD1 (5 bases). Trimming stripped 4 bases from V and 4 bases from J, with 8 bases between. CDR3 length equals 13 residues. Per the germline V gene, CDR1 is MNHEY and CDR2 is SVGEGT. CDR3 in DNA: TGTGCCAGCAGTTCCAGGGCATACAATGAGCAGTTCTTC. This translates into CASSSRAYNEQFF.

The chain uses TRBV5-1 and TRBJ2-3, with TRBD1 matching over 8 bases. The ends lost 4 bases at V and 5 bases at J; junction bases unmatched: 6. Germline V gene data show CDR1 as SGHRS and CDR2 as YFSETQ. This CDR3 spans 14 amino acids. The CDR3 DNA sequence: TGCGCCAGCAGCCCTCTGACAGGGGAAGATACGCAGTATTTT. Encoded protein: CASSPLTGEDTQYF.

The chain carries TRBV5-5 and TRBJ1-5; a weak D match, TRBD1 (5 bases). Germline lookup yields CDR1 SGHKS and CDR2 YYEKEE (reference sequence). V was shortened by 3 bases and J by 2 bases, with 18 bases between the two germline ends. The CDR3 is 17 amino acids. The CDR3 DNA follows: TGTGCCAGCAGCTCGAGGAGGGACGCCCTTGGCAATCAGCCCCAGCATTTT. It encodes CASSSRRDALGNQPQHF.